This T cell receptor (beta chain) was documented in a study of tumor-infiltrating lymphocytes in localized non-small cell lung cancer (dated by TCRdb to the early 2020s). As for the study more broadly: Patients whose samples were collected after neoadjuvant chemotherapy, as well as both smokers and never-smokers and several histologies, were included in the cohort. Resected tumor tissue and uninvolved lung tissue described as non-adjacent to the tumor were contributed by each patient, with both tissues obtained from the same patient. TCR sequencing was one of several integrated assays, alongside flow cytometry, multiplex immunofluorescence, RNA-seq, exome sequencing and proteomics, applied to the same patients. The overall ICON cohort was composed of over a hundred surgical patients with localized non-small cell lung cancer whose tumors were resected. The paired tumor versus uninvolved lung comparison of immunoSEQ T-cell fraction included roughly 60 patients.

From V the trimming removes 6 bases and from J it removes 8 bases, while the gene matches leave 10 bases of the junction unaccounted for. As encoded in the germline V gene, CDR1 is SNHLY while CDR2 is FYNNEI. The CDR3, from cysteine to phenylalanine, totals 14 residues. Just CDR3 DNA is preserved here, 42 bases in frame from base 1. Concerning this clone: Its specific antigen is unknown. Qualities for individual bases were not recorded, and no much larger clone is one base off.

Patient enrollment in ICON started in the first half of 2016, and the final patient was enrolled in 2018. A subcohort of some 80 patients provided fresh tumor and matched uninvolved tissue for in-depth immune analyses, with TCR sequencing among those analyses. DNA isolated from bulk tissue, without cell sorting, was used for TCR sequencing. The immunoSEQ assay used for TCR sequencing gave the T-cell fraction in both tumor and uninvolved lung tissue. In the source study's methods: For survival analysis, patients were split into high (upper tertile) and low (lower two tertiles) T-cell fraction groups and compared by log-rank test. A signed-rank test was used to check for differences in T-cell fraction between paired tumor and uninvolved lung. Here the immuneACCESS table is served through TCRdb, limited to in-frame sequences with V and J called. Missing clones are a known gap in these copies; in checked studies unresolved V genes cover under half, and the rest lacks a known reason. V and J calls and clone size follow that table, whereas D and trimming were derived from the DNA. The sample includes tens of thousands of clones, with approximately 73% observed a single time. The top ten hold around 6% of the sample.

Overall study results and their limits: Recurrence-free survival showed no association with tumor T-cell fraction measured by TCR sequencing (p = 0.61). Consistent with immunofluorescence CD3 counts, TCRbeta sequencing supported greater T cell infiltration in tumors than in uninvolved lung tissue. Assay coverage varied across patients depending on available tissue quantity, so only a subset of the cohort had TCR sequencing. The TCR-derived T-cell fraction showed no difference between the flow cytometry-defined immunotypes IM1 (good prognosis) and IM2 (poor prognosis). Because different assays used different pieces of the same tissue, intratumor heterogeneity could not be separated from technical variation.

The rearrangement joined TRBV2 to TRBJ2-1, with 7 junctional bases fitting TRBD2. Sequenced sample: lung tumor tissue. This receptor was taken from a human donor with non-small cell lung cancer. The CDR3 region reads CASRSGTAGDEQFF. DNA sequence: TGTGCCAGCAGGTCTGGGACGGCGGGGGATGAGCAGTTCTTC.